The rows below give T cell receptor beta chains drawn from one sample of a study of a mutant IDH1 vaccine in newly diagnosed glioma. Antigens of these TCRs are unknown. Sequencing used immunoSEQ multiplex PCR; TCRdb keeps in-frame clones, though not all of them. Among about 34,000 clones, 85% to 90% were seen once, and the ten largest hold approximately 12%. The sequencing used PBMCs, collected from a glioma patient whose treatment included an IDH1 peptide vaccine. The receptor source for this set is a woman in her twenties or thirties with glioma. The CDR3 runs from the conserved cysteine through the conserved F or W. Each record gives: D gene, clone size, V gene, J gene, CDR3 DNA, CDR3 protein. The D gene is left open where the match is weak. A row's size may be missing; if present it is once, few, many or a size class.

TRBD2	-	TRBV2	TRBJ2-3	TGTGCCAGCAAGCGGGGACTCACAGATACGCAGTATTTT	CASKRGLTDTQYF
-	-	TRBV30	TRBJ1-5	TGTGCCTGGAGTGTAGGTGCTAGCAATCAGCCCCAGCATTTT	CAWSVGASNQPQHF
-	-	TRBV19	TRBJ2-7	TGTGCCACCCTGACCGAGGCCTACGAGCAGTACTTC	CATLTEAYEQYF
TRBD1	-	TRBV10-1	TRBJ2-2	TGCGCCAGCAGTGGGACAGGGAACACCGGGGAGCTGTTTTTT	CASSGTGNTGELFF
-	-	TRBV5-1	TRBJ2-3	TGCGCCAGCAGCTTCCCTCGGACAGATACGCAGTATTTT	CASSFPRTDTQYF
-	-	TRBV2	TRBJ1-1	TGTGCCAGCAGTGAGGCAAACGGGGTCAGCACTGAAGCTTTCTTT	CASSEANGVSTEAFF
TRBD2	-	TRBV5-4	TRBJ2-5	TGTGCCAGCAGCTTGACTAGCGGGGCCCAGGAGACCCAGTACTTC	CASSLTSGAQETQYF
TRBD1	-	TRBV5-6	TRBJ1-4	TGTGCCAGCAGCATTGACAGGGGCGAAAAACTGTTTTTT	CASSIDRGEKLFF
-	-	TRBV29-1	TRBJ2-5	TGCAGCGTTGAAGATTTCGAATCGGAAGTCGGGACCCAGTACTTC	CSVEDFESEVGTQYF
TRBD1	-	TRBV4-1	TRBJ2-7	TGCGCCAGCAGCCGGGGCTTTTTAACAGGGGACGAGCAGTACTTC	CASSRGFLTGDEQYF
-	-	TRBV5-1	TRBJ1-1	TGCGCCAGCAGCTTGTGGATGAACACTGAAGCTTTCTTT	CASSLWMNTEAFF
TRBD1	-	TRBV6-1	TRBJ1-5	TGTGCCAGCAGCCCCGGACAGGGGGCGGTTCAGCCCCAGCATTTT	CASSPGQGAVQPQHF
TRBD1	-	TRBV7-9	TRBJ1-4	TGTGCCAGCAGCCTTACCCGGGACAGGGCCCTTGCAACTAATGAAAAACTGTTTTTT	CASSLTRDRALATNEKLFF
-	-	TRBV18	TRBJ1-6	TGTGCCAGCTCACCACCGATCTCTGGTTCACCCCTCCACTTT	CASSPPISGSPLHF
-	-	TRBV7-8	TRBJ1-2	TGTGCCAGCAGCTTACAAACAGTGCCTCCGTATGGCTACACCTTC	CASSLQTVPPYGYTF
-	-	TRBV29-1	TRBJ1-1	TGCAGCGTTGTTCGTACCGGGGCTTACAGTAACACTGAAGCTTTCTTT	CSVVRTGAYSNTEAFF
-	-	TRBV27	TRBJ2-7	TGTGCCAGCAGTACCCACAGGTACTCCTACGAGCAGTACTTC	CASSTHRYSYEQYF
-	-	TRBV2	TRBJ2-3	TGTGCCAGCAGTGAAATGGACTTGGGACTCACAGATACGCAGTATTTT	CASSEMDLGLTDTQYF
TRBD1	-	TRBV6-1	TRBJ1-6	TGTGCCATCCGGACAGGGAAGAATTCACCCCTCCACTTT	CAIRTGKNSPLHF
-	-	TRBV6-5	TRBJ1-1	TGTGCCAGCAATCGGGCCCCAGGGCGTGCTGAAGCTTTCTTT	CASNRAPGRAEAFF
-	-	TRBV23-1	TRBJ1-5	TGCGCCAGCAGTACGGGTGTGTGTACAGAAAACATTAGCAATCAGCCCCAGCATTTT	CASSTGVCTENISNQPQHF
TRBD1	-	TRBV19	TRBJ1-5	TGTGCCAGTAGTTGGACAGGGGGCGGAAGCAATCAGCCCCAGCATTTT	CASSWTGGGSNQPQHF
TRBD2	-	TRBV5-1	TRBJ2-1	TGCGCCAGCAGCTCTCCCGGGACTAGCGGTTACAATGAGCAGTTCTTC	CASSSPGTSGYNEQFF
-	-	TRBV5-4	TRBJ1-1	TGTGCCAGCAGCTTGAAGATGAACACTGAAGCTTTCTTT	CASSLKMNTEAFF
TRBD2	-	TRBV5-1	TRBJ2-5	TGCGCCAGCCGACTGACGGGGGGTAGAGAGGAGACCCAGTACTTC	CASRLTGGREETQYF
-	once	TRBV5-6	TRBJ1-1	TGTGCCAGCAGTTACCGGGGTGCGATGAACACTGAAGCTTTCTTT	CASSYRGAMNTEAFF
TRBD1	-	TRBV7-6	TRBJ1-1	TGTGCCAGCAGCTTAGAGGGACAGGGAAGGGTGAACACTGAAGCTTTCTTT	CASSLEGQGRVNTEAFF
-	-	TRBV7-9	TRBJ1-1	TGTGCCAGCAGCTTATACAGGGAAAATGAAGCTTTCTTT	CASSLYRENEAFF
-	-	TRBV13	TRBJ2-1	TGTGCCAGCAGCAACACGGGGAGCTCCTACAATGAGCAGTTCTTC	CASSNTGSSYNEQFF
-	-	TRBV4-1	TRBJ2-2	TGCGCCAGCAGCCAATCCCCCACCGGGGAGCTGTTTTTT	CASSQSPTGELFF
-	-	TRBV5-1	TRBJ2-5	TGCGCCAGCAGCTGGGGTCTCGTGTGGAGTCAAGAGACCCAGTACTTC	CASSWGLVWSQETQYF
TRBD1	-	TRBV7-9	TRBJ1-1	TGTGCCAGCAGCCTGGACAGGGGGCCTATGAACACTGAAGCTTTCTTT	CASSLDRGPMNTEAFF
-	few	TRBV9	TRBJ2-7	TGTGCCAGCAGCTTACAACCAGGGGCTATCTACGAGCAGTACTTC	CASSLQPGAIYEQYF
-	-	TRBV6-5	TRBJ1-5	TGTGCCAGCAGTGCCTCGGGTACATTCAATCAGCCCCAGCATTTT	CASSASGTFNQPQHF
-	once	TRBV5-1	TRBJ2-1	TGCGCCAGCAGCTTGGCCAGCCAGACTGAGCAGTTCTTC	CASSLASQTEQFF
TRBD1	-	TRBV5-5	TRBJ1-2	TGTGCCAGCAATCCACAGGGGGAGTATGGCTACACCTTC	CASNPQGEYGYTF
-	-	TRBV14	TRBJ1-5	TGTGCCAGCAGCCCGGGAACGGACGAGAAAGTCAGTCCCGAGCAGCCCCAGCATTTT	CASSPGTDEKVSPEQPQHF
-	-	TRBV6-4	TRBJ2-7	TGTGCCAGCATCCGCGGTTATTACGAGCAGTACTTC	CASIRGYYEQYF
-	-	TRBV2	TRBJ2-2	TGTGCCAGCTCCGGGGGCAGGGTTCTCCCCGGGGAGCTGTTTTTT	CASSGGRVLPGELFF
-	-	TRBV4-2	TRBJ2-7	TGTGCCAGCAGCCAAGACCTCAGCGTACTCGAGCAGTACTTC	CASSQDLSVLEQYF
-	few	TRBV11-1	TRBJ2-2	TGTGCCAGCAGTGCTAACACCGGGGAGCTGTTTTTT	CASSANTGELFF
-	few	TRBV5-1	TRBJ2-7	TGCGCCAGCAGCCGTTCCGCGAGCTCCTACGAGCAGTACTTC	CASSRSASSYEQYF
-	once	TRBV7-2	TRBJ2-7	TGTGCCAGCAGCAACTCACGCTCTTACGAGCAGTACTTC	CASSNSRSYEQYF
TRBD1	-	TRBV30	TRBJ1-3	TGTGCCTGGCGGGAGACAGGGGGCAGAAACACCATATATTTT	CAWRETGGRNTIYF
-	once	TRBV2	TRBJ2-2	TGTGCCAGCAGTGTGGTCAGGACAATCAACACCGGGGAGCTGTTTTTT	CASSVVRTINTGELFF
-	-	TRBV5-6	TRBJ2-7	TGTGCCAGCGCCGGAAGTCGGGACTCAGCCTACGAGCAGTACTTC	CASAGSRDSAYEQYF